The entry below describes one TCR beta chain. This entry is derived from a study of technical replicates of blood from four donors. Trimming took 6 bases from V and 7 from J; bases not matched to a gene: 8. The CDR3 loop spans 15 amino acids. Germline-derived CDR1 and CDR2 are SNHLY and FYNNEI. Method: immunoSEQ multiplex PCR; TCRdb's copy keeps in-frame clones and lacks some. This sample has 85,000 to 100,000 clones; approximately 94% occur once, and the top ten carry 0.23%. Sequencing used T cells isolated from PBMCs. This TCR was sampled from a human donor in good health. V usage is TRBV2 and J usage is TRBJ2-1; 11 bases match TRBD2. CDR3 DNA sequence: TGTGCCAGCAGCTATACTAGCGGGGGTGGGAATGAGCAGTTCTTC. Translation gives CASSYTSGGGNEQFF. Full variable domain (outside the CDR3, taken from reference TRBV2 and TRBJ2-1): EPEVTQTPSHQVTQMGQEVILRCVPISNHLYFYWYRQILGQKVEFLVSFYNNEISEKSEIFDDQFSVERPDGSNFTLKIRSTKLEDSAMYFCASSYTSGGGNEQFFGPGTRLTVL.